This entry describes one T cell receptor (beta chain). No antigen is known for it. Germline V lookup: CDR1 SGDLS, CDR2 YYNGEE. There are 12 residues in the CDR3. J was trimmed by 13 bases and V by 3 bases; bases with no gene match: 9. Time point here: neoterminal ileum biopsy at postoperative endoscopy, about 6 months after surgery. Adults with ileal or ileocolonic Crohn's disease and an indication for resection were eligible. Some clones are missing from TCRdb's copy, which holds only in-frame ones; the method was immunoSEQ multiplex PCR. The table lists around 9,200 clones, 79% of them singletons, with around 20% in the top ten. The data belong to a study of T cell repertoires in ileal Crohn's disease. Whole-study context: The M6 sample came from neoterminal ileum during colonoscopy after surgery. General observations from the study: Endoscopy was done a median about 6.6 months after surgery. Clonal expansions were more frequent in active smokers than non-smokers at surgery.

Source material: ileal tissue. This TCR was sampled from an adult with Crohn's disease. The chain links TRBV9 to TRBJ2-5; 7 nucleotides agree with TRBD1. CDR3 in amino acids: CASSAPGTVLYF. Here the CDR3 DNA reads TGTGCCAGCAGCGCGCCCGGGACAGTGTTGTACTTC.